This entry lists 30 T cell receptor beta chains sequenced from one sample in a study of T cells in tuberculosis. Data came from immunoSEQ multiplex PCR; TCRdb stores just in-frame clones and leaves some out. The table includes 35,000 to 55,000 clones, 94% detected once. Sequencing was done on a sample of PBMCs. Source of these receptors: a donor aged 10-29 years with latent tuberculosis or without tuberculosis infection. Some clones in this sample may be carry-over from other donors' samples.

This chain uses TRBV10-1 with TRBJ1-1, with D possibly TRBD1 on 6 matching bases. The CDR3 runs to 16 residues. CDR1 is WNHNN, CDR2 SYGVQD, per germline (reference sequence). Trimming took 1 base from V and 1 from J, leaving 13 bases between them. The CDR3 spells CASSEFRTAANTEAFF. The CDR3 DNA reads TGCGCCAGCAGTGAGTTCCGGACAGCCGCGAACACTGAAGCTTTCTTT.

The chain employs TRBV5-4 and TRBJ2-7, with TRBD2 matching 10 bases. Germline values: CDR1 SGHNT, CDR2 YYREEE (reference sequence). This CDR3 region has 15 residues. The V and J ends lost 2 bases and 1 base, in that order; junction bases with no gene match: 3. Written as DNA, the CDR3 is TGTGCCAGCAGCTTCACTAGCGGGAAGTCCTACGAGCAGTACTTC. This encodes CASSFTSGKSYEQYF. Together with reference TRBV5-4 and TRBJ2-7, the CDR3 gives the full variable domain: ETGVTQSPTHLIKTRGQQVTLRCSSQSGHNTVSWYQQALGQGPQFIFQYYREEENGRGNFPPRFSGLQFPNYSSELNVNALELDDSALYLCASSFTSGKSYEQYFGPGTRLTVT.

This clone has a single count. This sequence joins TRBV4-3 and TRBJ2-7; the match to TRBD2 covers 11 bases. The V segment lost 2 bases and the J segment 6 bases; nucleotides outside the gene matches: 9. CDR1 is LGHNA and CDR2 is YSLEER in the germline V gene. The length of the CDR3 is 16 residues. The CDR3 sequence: CASSQQTSGISGEQYF. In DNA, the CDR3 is TGCGCCAGCAGCCAACAGACTAGCGGGATATCAGGCGAGCAGTACTTC.

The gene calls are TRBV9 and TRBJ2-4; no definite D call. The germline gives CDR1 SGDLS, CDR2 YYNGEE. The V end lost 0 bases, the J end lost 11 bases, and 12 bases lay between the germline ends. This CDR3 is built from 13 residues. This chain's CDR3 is CASSVVGSAVQYF. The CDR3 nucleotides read TGTGCCAGCAGCGTAGTTGGCAGCGCGGTTCAGTACTTC.

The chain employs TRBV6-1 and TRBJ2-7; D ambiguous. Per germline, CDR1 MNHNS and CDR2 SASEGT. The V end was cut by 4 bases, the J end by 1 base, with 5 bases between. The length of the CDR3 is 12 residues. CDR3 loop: CASSGASYEQYF. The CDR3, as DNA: TGTGCCAGCAGTGGGGCGTCCTACGAGCAGTACTTC.

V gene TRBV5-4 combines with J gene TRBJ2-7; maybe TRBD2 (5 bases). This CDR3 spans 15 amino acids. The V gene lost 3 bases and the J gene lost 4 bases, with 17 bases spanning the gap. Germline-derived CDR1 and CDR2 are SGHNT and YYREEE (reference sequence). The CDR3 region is CASSSMRALKYEQYF. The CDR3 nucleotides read TGTGCCAGCAGCTCAATGAGGGCCTTAAAGTACGAGCAGTACTTC.

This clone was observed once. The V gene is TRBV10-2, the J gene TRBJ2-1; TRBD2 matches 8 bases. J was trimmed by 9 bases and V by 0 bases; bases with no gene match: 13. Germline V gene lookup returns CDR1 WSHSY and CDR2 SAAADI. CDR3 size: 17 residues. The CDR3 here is CASSESGGWTSHVEQFF. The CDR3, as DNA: TGCGCCAGCAGTGAGTCGGGGGGATGGACTAGCCACGTTGAGCAGTTCTTC.

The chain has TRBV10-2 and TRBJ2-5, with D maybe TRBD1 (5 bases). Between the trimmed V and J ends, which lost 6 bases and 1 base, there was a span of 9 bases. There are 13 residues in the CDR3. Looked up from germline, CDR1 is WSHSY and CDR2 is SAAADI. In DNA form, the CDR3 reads TGCGCCAGCAGACAGGCCACCCAAGAGACCCAGTACTTC. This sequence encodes CASRQATQETQYF.

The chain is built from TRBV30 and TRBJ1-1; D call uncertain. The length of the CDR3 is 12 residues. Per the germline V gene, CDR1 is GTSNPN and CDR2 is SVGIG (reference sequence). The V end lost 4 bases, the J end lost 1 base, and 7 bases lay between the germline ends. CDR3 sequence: CAWIRRNTEAFF. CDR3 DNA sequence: TGTGCCTGGATCAGGCGGAACACTGAAGCTTTCTTT.

In DNA form, the CDR3 reads TGTGCCTGGAGTGTTGCGGGACAGCAGTACTTC. Its protein is CAWSVAGQQYF. The J gene is TRBJ2-7, the V gene TRBV30, with TRBD2 as a possible D gene (6 bases). The CDR3 has 11 amino acids. Germline CDR1 reads GTSNPN; CDR2 reads SVGIG (reference sequence). V was pared by 0 bases and J by 8 bases, with 8 bases between.

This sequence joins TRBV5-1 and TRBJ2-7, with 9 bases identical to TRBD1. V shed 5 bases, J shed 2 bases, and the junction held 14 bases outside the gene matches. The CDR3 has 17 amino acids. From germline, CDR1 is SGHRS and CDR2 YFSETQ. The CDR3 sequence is CASSSGQGPVITYEQYF. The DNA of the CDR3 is TGCGCCAGCAGTTCAGGACAGGGGCCGGTTATAACCTACGAGCAGTACTTC.

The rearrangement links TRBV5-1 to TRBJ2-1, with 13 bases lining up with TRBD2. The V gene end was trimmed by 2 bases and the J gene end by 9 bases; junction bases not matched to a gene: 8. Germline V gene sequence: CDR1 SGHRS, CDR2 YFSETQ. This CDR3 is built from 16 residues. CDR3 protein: CASSFPRTSGSVEQFF. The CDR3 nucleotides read TGCGCCAGCAGCTTCCCTAGGACTAGCGGGAGTGTTGAGCAGTTCTTC.

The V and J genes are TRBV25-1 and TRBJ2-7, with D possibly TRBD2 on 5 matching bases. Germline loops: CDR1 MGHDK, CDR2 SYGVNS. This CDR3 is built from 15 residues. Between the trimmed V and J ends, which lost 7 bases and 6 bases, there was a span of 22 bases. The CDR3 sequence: CASISASGGSGEQYF. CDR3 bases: TGTGCCAGCATTTCCGCGAGCGGTGGAAGTGGCGAGCAGTACTTC.

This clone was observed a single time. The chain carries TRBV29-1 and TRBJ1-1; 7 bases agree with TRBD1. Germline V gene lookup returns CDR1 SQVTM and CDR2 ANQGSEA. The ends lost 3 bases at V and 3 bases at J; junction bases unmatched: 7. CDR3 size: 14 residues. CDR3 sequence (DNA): TGCAGCGTTGACAGGGGGGTTACGCACACTGAAGCTTTCTTT. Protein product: CSVDRGVTHTEAFF. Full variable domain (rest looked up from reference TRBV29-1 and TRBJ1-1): SAVISQKPSRDICQRGTSLTIQCQVDSQVTMMFWYRQQPGQSLTLIATANQGSEATYESGFVIDKFPISRPNLTFSTLTVSNMSPEDSSIYLCSVDRGVTHTEAFFGQGTRLTVV.

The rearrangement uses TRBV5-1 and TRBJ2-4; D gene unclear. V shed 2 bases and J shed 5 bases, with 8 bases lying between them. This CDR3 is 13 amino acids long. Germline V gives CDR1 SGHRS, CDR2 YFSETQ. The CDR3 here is CASSLTFQNIQYF. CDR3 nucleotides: TGCGCCAGCAGCTTAACATTCCAAAACATTCAGTACTTC.

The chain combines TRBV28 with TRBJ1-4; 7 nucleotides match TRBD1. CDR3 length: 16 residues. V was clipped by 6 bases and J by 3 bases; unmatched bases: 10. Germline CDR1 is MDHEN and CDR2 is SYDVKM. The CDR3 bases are TGTGCCAGCAGCCCCGACAGGGAGGCGGCTAATGAAAAACTGTTTTTT. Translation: CASSPDREAANEKLFF. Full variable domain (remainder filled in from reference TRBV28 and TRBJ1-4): DVKVTQSSRYLVKRTGEKVFLECVQDMDHENMFWYRQDPGLGLRLIYFSYDVKMKEKGDIPEGYSVSREKKERFSLILESASTNQTSMYLCASSPDREAANEKLFFGSGTQLSVL.

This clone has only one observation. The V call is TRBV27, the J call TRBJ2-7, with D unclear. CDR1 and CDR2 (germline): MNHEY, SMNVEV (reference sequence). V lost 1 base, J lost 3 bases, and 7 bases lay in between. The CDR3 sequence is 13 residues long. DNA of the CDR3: TGTGCCAGCAGTTTATATCCCGGCTACGAGCAGTACTTC. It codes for CASSLYPGYEQYF.

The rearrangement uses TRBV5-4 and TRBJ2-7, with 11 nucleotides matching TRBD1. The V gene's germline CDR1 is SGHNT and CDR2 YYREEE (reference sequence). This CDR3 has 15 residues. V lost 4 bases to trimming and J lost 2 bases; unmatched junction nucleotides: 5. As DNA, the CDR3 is TGTGCCAGCAGCCAGGGGACAGGGGGGACCTACGAGCAGTACTTC. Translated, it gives CASSQGTGGTYEQYF. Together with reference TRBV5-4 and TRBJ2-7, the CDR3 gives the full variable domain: ETGVTQSPTHLIKTRGQQVTLRCSSQSGHNTVSWYQQALGQGPQFIFQYYREEENGRGNFPPRFSGLQFPNYSSELNVNALELDDSALYLCASSQGTGGTYEQYFGPGTRLTVT.

The CDR3 protein is CASISRPDYSANEQFF. The CDR3 DNA follows: TGTGCCAGTATTTCTAGACCCGATTACTCCGCCAATGAGCAGTTCTTC. This chain links TRBV19 with TRBJ2-1, with D hard to call. V was shortened by 7 bases and J by 6 bases, with 22 bases between the two germline ends. Germline CDR1 reads LNHDA; CDR2 reads SQIVND (reference sequence). The CDR3 covers 16 residues.

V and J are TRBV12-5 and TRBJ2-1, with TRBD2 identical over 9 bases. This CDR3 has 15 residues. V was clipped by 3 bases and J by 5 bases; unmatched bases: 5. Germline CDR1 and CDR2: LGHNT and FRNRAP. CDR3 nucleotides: TGTGCTAGTGGTTTCGTGACTAGCGGTAACAATGAGCAGTTCTTC. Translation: CASGFVTSGNNEQFF.

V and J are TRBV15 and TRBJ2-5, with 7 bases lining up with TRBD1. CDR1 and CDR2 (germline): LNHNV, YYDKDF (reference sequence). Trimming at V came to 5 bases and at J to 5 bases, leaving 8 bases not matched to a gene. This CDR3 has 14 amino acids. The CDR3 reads CATSDGRGRETQYF. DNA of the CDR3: TGTGCCACCAGCGACGGAAGGGGGCGGGAGACCCAGTACTTC.

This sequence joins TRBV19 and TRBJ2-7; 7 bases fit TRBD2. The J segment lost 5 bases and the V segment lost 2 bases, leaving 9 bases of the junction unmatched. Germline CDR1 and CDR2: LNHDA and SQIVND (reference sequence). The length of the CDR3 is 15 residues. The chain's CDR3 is CASSILGGRADEQYF. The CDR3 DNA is TGTGCCAGTAGTATACTTGGCGGGAGAGCGGACGAGCAGTACTTC. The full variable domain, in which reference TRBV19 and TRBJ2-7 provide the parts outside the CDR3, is DGGITQSPKYLFRKEGQNVTLSCEQNLNHDAMYWYRQDPGQGLRLIYYSQIVNDFQKGDIAEGYSVSREKKESFPLTVTSAQKNPTAFYLCASSILGGRADEQYFGPGTRLTVT.

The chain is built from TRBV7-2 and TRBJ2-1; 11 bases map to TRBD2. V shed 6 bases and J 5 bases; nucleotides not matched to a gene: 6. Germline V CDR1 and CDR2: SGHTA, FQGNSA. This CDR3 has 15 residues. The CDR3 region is CASRTLAGANNEQFF. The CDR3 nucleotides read TGTGCCAGCAGGACACTAGCGGGAGCAAACAATGAGCAGTTCTTC.

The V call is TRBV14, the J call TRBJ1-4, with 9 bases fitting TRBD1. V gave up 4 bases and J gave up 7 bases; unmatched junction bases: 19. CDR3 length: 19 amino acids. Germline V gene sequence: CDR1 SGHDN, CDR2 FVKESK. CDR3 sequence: CASSLKAGQGRSPSEKLFF. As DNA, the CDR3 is TGTGCCAGCAGCCTCAAGGCGGGACAGGGCAGGTCCCCATCTGAAAAACTGTTTTTT.

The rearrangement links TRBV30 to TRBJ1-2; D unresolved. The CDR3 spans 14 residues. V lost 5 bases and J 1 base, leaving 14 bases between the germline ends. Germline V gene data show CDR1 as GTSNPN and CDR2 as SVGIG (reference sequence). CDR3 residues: CAWDYSQSNYGYTF. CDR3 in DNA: TGTGCCTGGGACTATTCCCAGAGTAACTATGGCTACACCTTC.

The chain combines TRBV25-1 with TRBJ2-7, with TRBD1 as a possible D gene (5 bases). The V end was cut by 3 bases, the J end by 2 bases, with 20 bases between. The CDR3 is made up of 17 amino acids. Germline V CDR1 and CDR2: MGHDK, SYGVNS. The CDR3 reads CASSDPLDTPGTYEQYF. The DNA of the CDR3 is TGTGCCAGCAGTGATCCGCTCGACACTCCAGGGACCTACGAGCAGTACTTC.

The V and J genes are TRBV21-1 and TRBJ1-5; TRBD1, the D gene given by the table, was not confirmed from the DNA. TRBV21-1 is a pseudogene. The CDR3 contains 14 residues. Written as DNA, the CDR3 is TGTGCCAGCAACTCGACAGGGGGCGATCAGCCCCAGCATTTT. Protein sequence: CASNSTGGDQPQHF.

The CDR3 spells CAWSRQASGSGANVLTF. CDR3 nucleotide sequence: TGTGCCTGGAGTCGGCAGGCCTCGGGGTCTGGGGCCAACGTCCTGACTTTC. The chain couples TRBV30 to TRBJ2-6; a weak D match, TRBD2 (5 bases). V was shortened by 2 bases and J by 1 base, with 15 bases between the two germline ends. The CDR3 length is 17 residues. Germline V lookup: CDR1 GTSNPN, CDR2 SVGIG (reference sequence).

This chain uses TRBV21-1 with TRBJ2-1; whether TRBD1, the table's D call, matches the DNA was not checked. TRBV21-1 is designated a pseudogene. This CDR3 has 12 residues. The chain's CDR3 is CASSISYNEQFF. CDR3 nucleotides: TGTGCCAGCAGCATCAGCTACAATGAGCAGTTCTTC.

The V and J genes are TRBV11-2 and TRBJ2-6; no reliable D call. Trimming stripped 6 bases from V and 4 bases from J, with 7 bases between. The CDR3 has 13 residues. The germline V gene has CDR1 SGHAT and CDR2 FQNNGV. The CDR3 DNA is TGTGCCAGCAGACTACTCGGGGCCAACGTCCTGACTTTC. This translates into CASRLLGANVLTF.